Following are 15 T cell receptor beta chains from one sample sequenced in a study of OX40 agonist ivuxolimab in advanced cancers. Produced via immunoSEQ multiplex PCR; TCRdb's table is partial and in-frame only. The data hold approximately 56,000 clones, with about 90% observed a single time. The sample in question was CD4+ or CD8+ T cells sorted from blood, obtained in a trial of the OX40 agonist ivuxolimab. The source is an adult with an advanced solid tumor such as melanoma, head and neck, liver or kidney cancer.

This chain connects TRBV6-5 to TRBJ2-1; 9 bases agree with TRBD2. The CDR3 has 15 residues. Per the germline V gene, CDR1 is MNHEY and CDR2 is SVGAGI. The V segment lost 2 bases and the J segment 2 bases; nucleotides outside the gene matches: 1. The CDR3 spells CASSYGGGAYNEQFF. DNA of the CDR3: TGTGCCAGCAGTTACGGCGGGGGGGCCTACAATGAGCAGTTCTTC.

The V and J genes are TRBV7-2 and TRBJ2-5; D remains ambiguous. In germline, CDR1 is SGHTA, CDR2 FQGNSA. The germline V and J ends were trimmed by 8 bases and 5 bases, with 24 bases remaining between them. CDR3 length equals 16 residues. Here the CDR3 DNA reads TGTGCCAGCGGGCCCTCCGGAAGTATCCTCCGGGAGACCCAGTACTTC. This gives the protein CASGPSGSILRETQYF.

This clone has a handful of counts. The chain has TRBV7-2 and TRBJ1-2; D might be TRBD1 (6 bases). CDR1 and CDR2 (germline): SGHTA, FQGNSA. The length of the CDR3 is 12 residues. Trimming took 6 bases from V and 4 from J, leaving 9 bases between them. The CDR3 sequence is CASRQGLYGYTF. The CDR3 nucleotides read TGTGCCAGCAGACAGGGACTCTATGGCTACACCTTC.

The CDR3 loop reads CASSLVGGRRGYTF. The CDR3 nucleotides read TGTGCCAGCAGCTTGGTAGGGGGGCGGCGTGGCTACACCTTC. V is TRBV5-4 and J is TRBJ1-2, with a possible D match to TRBD1 (6 bases). The V end lost 0 bases, the J end lost 7 bases, and 13 bases lay between the germline ends. The CDR3 consists of 14 residues. Germline CDR1 reads SGHNT; CDR2 reads YYREEE (reference sequence). Based on the CDR3 plus reference TRBV5-4 and TRBJ1-2, the full variable domain is ETGVTQSPTHLIKTRGQQVTLRCSSQSGHNTVSWYQQALGQGPQFIFQYYREEENGRGNFPPRFSGLQFPNYSSELNVNALELDDSALYLCASSLVGGRRGYTFGSGTRLTVV.

The genes are TRBV5-4 and TRBJ1-3; 8 bases are a match to TRBD1. V was pared by 5 bases and J by 4 bases, with 2 bases of the junction left unmatched. This CDR3 is built from 13 residues. Germline V lookup: CDR1 SGHNT, CDR2 YYREEE (reference sequence). The CDR3 DNA sequence: TGTGCCAGCAGGCGGACAGGGGGAAACACCATATATTTT. Translated: CASRRTGGNTIYF.

The chain uses TRBV18 and TRBJ1-6, with D possibly being TRBD1 (5 bases). The germline V gene has CDR1 KGHSH and CDR2 LQKENI. Trimming stripped 0 bases from V and 7 bases from J, with 7 bases between. The CDR3 runs to 14 residues. CDR3 nucleotide sequence: TGTGCCAGCTCACCACCGGGACGGAATTCACCCCTCCACTTT. It translates to CASSPPGRNSPLHF.

This clone was counted a single time. V gene TRBV30 combines with J gene TRBJ1-2; D is unclear. The V gene lost 3 bases and the J gene lost 2 bases, with 7 bases spanning the gap. Germline CDR1 GTSNPN, CDR2 SVGIG (reference sequence). The CDR3 runs to 12 residues. This CDR3 reads CAWSTGNYGYTF. The CDR3 bases are TGTGCCTGGAGCACGGGAAACTATGGCTACACCTTC.

The rearrangement joins TRBV25-1 to TRBJ1-6, with 8 bases matching TRBD1. Per the germline V gene, CDR1 is MGHDK and CDR2 is SYGVNS. Losses at the gene ends were 3 bases for V and 6 bases for J; bases not matched to a gene: 7. This CDR3 has 16 residues. The CDR3 reads CASSDPRTGLNSPLHF. CDR3 nucleotides: TGTGCCAGCAGTGATCCCCGGACAGGGCTTAATTCACCCCTCCACTTT.

V gene TRBV7-2 combines with J gene TRBJ2-7, with D possibly matching TRBD2 (6 bases). The CDR3 contains 12 residues. Germline V gene data show CDR1 as SGHTA and CDR2 as FQGNSA. Trimming removed 5 bases from V and 12 bases from J, with 17 bases in between. CDR3 DNA sequence: TGTGCCAGCAGCACTAGCAGTTGGCATCTGTACTTC. Translation gives CASSTSSWHLYF.

The chain links TRBV2 to TRBJ2-3; TRBD1 might be the D (6 bases). The CDR3 is 14 residues long. V dropped 3 bases and J dropped 4 bases, with 11 bases sitting between them. CDR1 is SNHLY and CDR2 is FYNNEI in the germline V gene. In nucleotides, the CDR3 is TGTGCCAGCAGTGAGGGCAGGGGCGCAGATACGCAGTATTTT. This translates into CASSEGRGADTQYF. Full variable domain (rest looked up from reference TRBV2 and TRBJ2-3): EPEVTQTPSHQVTQMGQEVILRCVPISNHLYFYWYRQILGQKVEFLVSFYNNEISEKSEIFDDQFSVERPDGSNFTLKIRSTKLEDSAMYFCASSEGRGADTQYFGPGTRLTVL.

The chain recombines TRBV19 with TRBJ1-5; 11 nucleotides match TRBD1. Germline V gene data show CDR1 as LNHDA and CDR2 as SQIVND (reference sequence). CDR3 length: 16 amino acids. The V and J ends lost 1 base and 5 bases, in that order; junction bases with no gene match: 4. CDR3 nucleotides: TGTGCCAGTAGTATAGTAGGACAGGGGGCCGATCAGCCCCAGCATTTT. Translated: CASSIVGQGADQPQHF.

This chain links TRBV18 with TRBJ2-1; maybe TRBD1 (5 bases). This CDR3 spans 16 amino acids. Germline values: CDR1 KGHSH, CDR2 LQKENI. The germline V and J ends were trimmed by 1 base and 2 bases, with 12 bases remaining between them. The CDR3 coding sequence is TGTGCCAGCTCACCACAGTTACAGGTTCCCTACAATGAGCAGTTCTTC. Its translation is CASSPQLQVPYNEQFF.

The rearrangement uses TRBV5-4 and TRBJ2-1; D is undetermined. V lost 4 bases and J 4 bases, leaving 9 bases between the germline ends. CDR3 length: 13 residues. The germline gives CDR1 SGHNT, CDR2 YYREEE (reference sequence). Here the CDR3 reads CASSAILYNEQFF. CDR3 nucleotides: TGTGCCAGCAGCGCTATACTGTACAATGAGCAGTTCTTC.

The rearrangement joins TRBV5-6 to TRBJ2-7; unclear D gene. Trimming took off 2 bases at V and 0 bases at J, with 9 bases between the two ends. The CDR3 extends over 14 amino acids. Per the germline V gene, CDR1 is SGHDT and CDR2 is YYEEEE. In nucleotides, the CDR3 is TGTGCCAGCAGCTTAGTAATCAGCTCCTACGAGCAGTACTTC. It yields the protein CASSLVISSYEQYF.

This clone turned up a few times. The chain combines TRBV11-2 with TRBJ2-2; either TRBD1 or TRBD2 may supply D (6 bases each). Germline-derived CDR1 and CDR2 are SGHAT and FQNNGV. Trimming removed 3 bases from V and 4 bases from J, with 15 bases in between. This CDR3 comprises 16 residues. CDR3 sequence: CASSLEGGIFTGELFF. The CDR3 DNA reads TGTGCCAGCAGCTTGGAAGGGGGGATATTCACCGGGGAGCTGTTTTTT.